Each of the 8 T cell receptor beta chains below was sequenced from the same sample in a study of T cells in tuberculosis. Data came from immunoSEQ multiplex PCR; TCRdb stores just in-frame clones and leaves some out. The sample has some 30,000 clones, roughly 94% seen once. Sequences were obtained from PBMCs. The receptors here all came from a donor between 10 and 35 years old with latent tuberculosis or without tuberculosis infection.

This chain links TRBV5-1 with TRBJ2-7; the match to TRBD2 covers 7 bases. There are 15 residues in the CDR3. Germline loops: CDR1 SGHRS, CDR2 YFSETQ. With 2 bases clipped from V and 7 bases from J, the junction kept 12 bases outside the gene matches. The CDR3 region is CASSLEAGRVWEQYF. In DNA, the CDR3 is TGCGCCAGCAGCTTAGAAGCGGGAAGGGTGTGGGAGCAGTACTTC. Full variable domain (rest looked up from reference TRBV5-1 and TRBJ2-7): KAGVTQTPRYLIKTRGQQVTLSCSPISGHRSVSWYQQTPGQGLQFLFEYFSETQRNKGNFPGRFSGRQFSNSRSEMNVSTLELGDSALYLCASSLEAGRVWEQYFGPGTRLTVT.

The rearrangement links TRBV5-6 to TRBJ1-2, with 8 bases identical to TRBD1. Germline trimming cut 0 bases from V and 4 bases from J; bases unmatched to any gene: 5. Germline CDR1 reads SGHDT; CDR2 reads YYEEEE. The CDR3 spans 15 residues. In nucleotides, the CDR3 is TGTGCCAGCAGCTTGGGGGGACAGGTCGCCTATGGCTACACCTTC. Translated: CASSLGGQVAYGYTF. Together with reference TRBV5-6 and TRBJ1-2, the CDR3 gives the full variable domain: DAGVTQSPTHLIKTRGQQVTLRCSPKSGHDTVSWYQQALGQGPQFIFQYYEEEERQRGNFPDRFSGHQFPNYSSELNVNALLLGDSALYLCASSLGGQVAYGYTFGSGTRLTVV.

This chain joins TRBV5-4 and TRBJ2-3, with TRBD2 matching over 13 bases. Germline lookup yields CDR1 SGHNT and CDR2 YYREEE (reference sequence). With 2 bases clipped from V and 2 bases from J, the junction kept 5 bases outside the gene matches. The CDR3 is 17 residues long. CDR3 bases: TGTGCCAGCAGCTTCCTAGGACTAGCGGGAGACACAGATACGCAGTATTTT. Translation: CASSFLGLAGDTDTQYF.

The V call is TRBV6-1, the J call TRBJ2-6, with D possibly being TRBD2 (6 bases). Germline-derived CDR1 and CDR2 are MNHNS and SASEGT. V lost 4 bases and J lost 1, with 20 bases in between. The CDR3 loop spans 19 amino acids. The CDR3: CASSVRRALGDSGANVLTF. The CDR3 coding sequence is TGTGCCAGCAGTGTACGGAGGGCCCTTGGGGATTCTGGGGCCAACGTCCTGACTTTC.

The genes are TRBV28 and TRBJ1-5; TRBD1 matches 11 bases. Germline V gene lookup returns CDR1 MDHEN and CDR2 SYDVKM. This CDR3 is 15 amino acids long. V dropped 6 bases and J dropped 5; count of bases not matched to a gene: 6. Here the CDR3 reads CASSHRDRGDQPQHF. The CDR3 DNA sequence: TGTGCCAGCAGCCACCGGGACAGGGGGGATCAGCCCCAGCATTTT. Based on the CDR3 plus reference TRBV28 and TRBJ1-5, the full variable domain is DVKVTQSSRYLVKRTGEKVFLECVQDMDHENMFWYRQDPGLGLRLIYFSYDVKMKEKGDIPEGYSVSREKKERFSLILESASTNQTSMYLCASSHRDRGDQPQHFGDGTRLSIL.

The chain has TRBV30 and TRBJ2-6; TRBD1 aligns across 7 bases. This CDR3 region has 15 residues. Looked up from germline, CDR1 is GTSNPN and CDR2 is SVGIG (reference sequence). V was pared by 3 bases and J by 4 bases, with 6 bases of the junction left unmatched. This CDR3 reads CAWSGTETGANVLTF. DNA for the CDR3: TGTGCCTGGAGCGGGACAGAGACCGGGGCCAACGTCCTGACTTTC.

The chain carries TRBV5-1 and TRBJ1-1, with a tentative D call TRBD1 (6 bases). The ends were cut back, 7 bases at V and 1 base at J, with 11 bases in the middle. The CDR3 runs to 13 residues. Germline V lookup: CDR1 SGHRS, CDR2 YFSETQ. CDR3 region: CASRSTGNTEAFF. As DNA, the CDR3 is TGCGCCAGCCGTTCGACAGGGAACACTGAAGCTTTCTTT.

CDR3 sequence reads: CASTIRGQGYTDTQYF. CDR3 sequence (DNA): TGTGCCAGCACAATCCGGGGACAGGGGTACACAGATACGCAGTATTTT. This chain uses TRBV27 with TRBJ2-3, with 10 nucleotides matching TRBD1. The germline V gene encodes CDR1 MNHEY and CDR2 SMNVEV (reference sequence). This CDR3 comprises 16 residues. V gave up 7 bases and J gave up 2 bases; unmatched junction bases: 9.